What follows are 2 T cell receptor beta chains derived from one specimen sequenced in a study of cytomegalovirus exposure and HLA in healthy donors. Vbeta (60) and Jbeta (13) primers were used in the PCR. Assay: immunoSEQ multiplex PCR; the TCRdb copy retains only in-frame clones and omits some. The sample lists some 200,000 clones, around 79% occurring once. The sample taken for sequencing was PBMCs. All receptors come from a man between 18 and 29 years old in good health and CMV-seronegative.

The CDR3 DNA reads TGTGCCAGCAGCTTGGTTCTAGCGGGTAGGAATGAGCAGTTCTTC. It translates to CASSLVLAGRNEQFF. The rearrangement links TRBV5-6 to TRBJ2-1, with 8 bases that match TRBD2. The CDR3 runs to 15 residues. Per the germline V gene, CDR1 is SGHDT and CDR2 is YYEEEE. V lost 0 bases, J lost 7 bases, and 6 bases stayed unmatched.

The rearrangement joins TRBV6-6 to TRBJ2-3, with D perhaps TRBD1 (5 bases). This CDR3 is 16 amino acids long. Per the germline V gene, CDR1 is MNHNY and CDR2 is SVGAGI (reference sequence). Trimming shortened V by 8 bases and J by 4 bases, and 22 bases separated the two germline ends. Written as DNA, the CDR3 is TGTGCCAGCCGACCCCCCGACGGATTAGGGGCAGATACGCAGTATTTT. This gives the protein CASRPPDGLGADTQYF.